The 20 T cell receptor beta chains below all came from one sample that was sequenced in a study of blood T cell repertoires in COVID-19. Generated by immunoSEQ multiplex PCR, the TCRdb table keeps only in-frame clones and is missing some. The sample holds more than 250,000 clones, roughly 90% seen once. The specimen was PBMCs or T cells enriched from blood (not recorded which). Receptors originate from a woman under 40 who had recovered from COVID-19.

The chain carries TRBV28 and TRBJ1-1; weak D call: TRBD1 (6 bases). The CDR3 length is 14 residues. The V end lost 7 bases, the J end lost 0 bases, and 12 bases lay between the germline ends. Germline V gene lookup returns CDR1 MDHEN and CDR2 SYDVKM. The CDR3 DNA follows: TGTGCCAGCAAGAGGGGGGGATTGAACACTGAAGCTTTCTTT. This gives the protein CASKRGGLNTEAFF.

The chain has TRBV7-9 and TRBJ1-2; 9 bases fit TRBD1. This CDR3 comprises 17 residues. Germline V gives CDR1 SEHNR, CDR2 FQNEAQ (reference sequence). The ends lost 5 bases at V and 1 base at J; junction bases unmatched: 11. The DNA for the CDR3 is TGTGCCAGCAGCCCTACAGGGGGCGGAGAGGGTAACTATGGCTACACCTTC. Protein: CASSPTGGGEGNYGYTF. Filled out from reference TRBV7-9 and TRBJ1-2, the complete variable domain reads DTGVSQNPRHKITKRGQNVTFRCDPISEHNRLYWYRQTLGQGPEFLTYFQNEAQLEKSRLLSDRFSAERPKGSFSTLEIQRTEQGDSAMYLCASSPTGGGEGNYGYTFGSGTRLTVV.

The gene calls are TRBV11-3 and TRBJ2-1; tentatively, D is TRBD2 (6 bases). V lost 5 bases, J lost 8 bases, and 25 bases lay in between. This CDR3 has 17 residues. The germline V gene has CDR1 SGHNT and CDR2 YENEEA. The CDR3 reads CASSPRGASENRDEQFF. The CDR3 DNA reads TGTGCCAGCAGCCCCAGAGGGGCTAGCGAAAATAGAGATGAGCAGTTCTTC. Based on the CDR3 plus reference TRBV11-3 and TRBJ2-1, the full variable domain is EAGVVQSPRYKIIEKKQPVAFWCNPISGHNTLYWYLQNLGQGPELLIRYENEEAVDDSQLPKDRFSAERLKGVDSTLKIQPAELGDSAVYLCASSPRGASENRDEQFFGPGTRLTVL.

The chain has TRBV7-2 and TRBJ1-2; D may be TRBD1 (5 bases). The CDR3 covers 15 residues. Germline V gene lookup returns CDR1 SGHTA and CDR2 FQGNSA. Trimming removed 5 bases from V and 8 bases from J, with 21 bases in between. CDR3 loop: CASSLNPVPGGGYTF. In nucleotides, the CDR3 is TGTGCCAGCAGCCTCAATCCCGTCCCGGGGGGAGGCTACACCTTC.

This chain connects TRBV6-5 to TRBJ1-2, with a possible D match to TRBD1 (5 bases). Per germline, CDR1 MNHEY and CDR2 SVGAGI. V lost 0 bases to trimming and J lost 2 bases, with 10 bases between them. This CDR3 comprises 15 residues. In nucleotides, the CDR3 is TGTGCCAGCAGTTACTCGTTAGCAGGGAACTATGGCTACACCTTC. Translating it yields CASSYSLAGNYGYTF.

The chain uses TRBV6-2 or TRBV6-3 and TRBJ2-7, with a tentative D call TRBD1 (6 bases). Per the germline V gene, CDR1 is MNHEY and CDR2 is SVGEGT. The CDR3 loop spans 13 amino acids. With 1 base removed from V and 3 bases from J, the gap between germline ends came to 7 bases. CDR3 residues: CASSYLQGYEQYF. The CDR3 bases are TGTGCCAGCAGTTACTTACAGGGCTACGAGCAGTACTTC.

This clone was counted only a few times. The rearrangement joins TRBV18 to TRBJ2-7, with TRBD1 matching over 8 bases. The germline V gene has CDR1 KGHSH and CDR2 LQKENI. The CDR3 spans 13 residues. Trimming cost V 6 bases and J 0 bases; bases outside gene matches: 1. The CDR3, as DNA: TGTGCCAGCTCCGGACAGGGCTCCTACGAGCAGTACTTC. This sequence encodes CASSGQGSYEQYF.

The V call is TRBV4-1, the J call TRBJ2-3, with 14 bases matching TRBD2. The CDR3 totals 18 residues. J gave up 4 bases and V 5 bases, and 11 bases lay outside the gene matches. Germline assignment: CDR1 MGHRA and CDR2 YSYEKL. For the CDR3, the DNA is TGCGCCAGCAGCTACGGACTAGCGGGGGGACGACGTGCAGATACGCAGTATTTT. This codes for CASSYGLAGGRRADTQYF.

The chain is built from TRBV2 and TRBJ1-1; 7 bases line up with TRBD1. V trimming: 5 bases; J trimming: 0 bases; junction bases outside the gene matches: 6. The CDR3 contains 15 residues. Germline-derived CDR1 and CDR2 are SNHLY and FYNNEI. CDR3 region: CASSSTGSVNTEAFF. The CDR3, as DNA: TGTGCCAGCAGTTCGACAGGGTCGGTGAACACTGAAGCTTTCTTT.

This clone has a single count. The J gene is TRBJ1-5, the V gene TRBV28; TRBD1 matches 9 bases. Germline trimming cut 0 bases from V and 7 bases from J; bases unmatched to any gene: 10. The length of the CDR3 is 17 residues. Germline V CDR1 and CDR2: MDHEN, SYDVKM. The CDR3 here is CASSLWGTGFEGQPQHF. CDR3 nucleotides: TGTGCCAGCAGTTTATGGGGGACAGGGTTTGAAGGGCAGCCCCAGCATTTT.

CDR3 region: CASSLPGTAKNIQYF. DNA of the CDR3: TGTGCCAGCAGCCTACCGGGAACAGCCAAAAACATTCAGTACTTC. The chain recombines TRBV7-9 with TRBJ2-4; D possibly corresponds to TRBD2 (5 bases). This CDR3 comprises 15 residues. Germline assignment: CDR1 SEHNR and CDR2 FQNEAQ (reference sequence). Trimming took 5 bases from V and 0 from J, leaving 11 bases between them.

In DNA, the CDR3 is TGTGCCAGTAGTATCAGCCACTCGGGGCAGCCCCAGCATTTT. It yields the protein CASSISHSGQPQHF. This chain uses TRBV19 with TRBJ1-5; D remains ambiguous. The germline V and J ends were trimmed by 3 bases and 7 bases, with 13 bases remaining between them. The CDR3 sequence is 14 residues long. The germline V gene has CDR1 LNHDA and CDR2 SQIVND (reference sequence).

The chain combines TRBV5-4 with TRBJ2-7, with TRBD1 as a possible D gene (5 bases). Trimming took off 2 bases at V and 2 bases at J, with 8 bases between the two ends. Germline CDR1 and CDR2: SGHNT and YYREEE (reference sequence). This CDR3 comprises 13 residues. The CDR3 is CASSFQGAYEQYF. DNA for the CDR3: TGTGCCAGCAGCTTCCAGGGCGCCTACGAGCAGTACTTC.

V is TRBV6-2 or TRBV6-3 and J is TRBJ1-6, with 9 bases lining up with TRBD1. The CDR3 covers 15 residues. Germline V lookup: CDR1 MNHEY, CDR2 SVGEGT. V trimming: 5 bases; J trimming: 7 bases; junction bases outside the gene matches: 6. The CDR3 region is CASSLGTGWNSPLHF. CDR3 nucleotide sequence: TGTGCCAGCAGTCTAGGGACAGGGTGGAATTCACCCCTCCACTTT.

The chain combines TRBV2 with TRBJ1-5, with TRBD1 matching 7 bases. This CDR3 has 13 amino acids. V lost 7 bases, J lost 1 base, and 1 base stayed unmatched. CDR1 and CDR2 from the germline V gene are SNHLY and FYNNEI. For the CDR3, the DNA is TGTGCCAGCAACAGGGGCAGCAATCAGCCCCAGCATTTT. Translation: CASNRGSNQPQHF. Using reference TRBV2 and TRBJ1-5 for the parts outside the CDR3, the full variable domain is EPEVTQTPSHQVTQMGQEVILRCVPISNHLYFYWYRQILGQKVEFLVSFYNNEISEKSEIFDDQFSVERPDGSNFTLKIRSTKLEDSAMYFCASNRGSNQPQHFGDGTRLSIL.

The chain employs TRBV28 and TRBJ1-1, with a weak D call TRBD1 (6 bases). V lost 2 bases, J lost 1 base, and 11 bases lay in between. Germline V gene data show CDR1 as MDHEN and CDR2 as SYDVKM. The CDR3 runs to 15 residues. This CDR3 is CASSLPGTPNTEAFF. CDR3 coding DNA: TGTGCCAGCAGTTTACCGGGGACACCGAACACTGAAGCTTTCTTT.

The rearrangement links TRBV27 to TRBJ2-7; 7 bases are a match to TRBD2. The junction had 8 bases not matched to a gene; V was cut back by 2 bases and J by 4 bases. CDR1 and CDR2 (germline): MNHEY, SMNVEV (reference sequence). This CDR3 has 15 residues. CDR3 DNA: TGTGCCAGCAGTTTAAGTCTAGCGGATGGATACGAGCAGTACTTC. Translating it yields CASSLSLADGYEQYF.

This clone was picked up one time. CDR3 region: CATESSGGVDTQYF. DNA for the CDR3: TGTGCCACAGAGTCTAGCGGGGGGGTGGATACGCAGTATTTT. This chain joins TRBV28 and TRBJ2-3; 12 nucleotides agree with TRBD2. CDR1 is MDHEN, CDR2 SYDVKM, per germline. Losses at the gene ends were 10 bases for V and 6 bases for J; bases not matched to a gene: 8. The CDR3 spans 14 residues.

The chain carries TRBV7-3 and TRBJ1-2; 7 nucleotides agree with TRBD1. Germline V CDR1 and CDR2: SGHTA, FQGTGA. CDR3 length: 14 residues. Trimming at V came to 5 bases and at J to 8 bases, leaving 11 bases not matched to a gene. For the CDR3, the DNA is TGTGCCAGCAGCCCCCCCGGGACAGCGATCGGCTACACCTTC. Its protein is CASSPPGTAIGYTF.

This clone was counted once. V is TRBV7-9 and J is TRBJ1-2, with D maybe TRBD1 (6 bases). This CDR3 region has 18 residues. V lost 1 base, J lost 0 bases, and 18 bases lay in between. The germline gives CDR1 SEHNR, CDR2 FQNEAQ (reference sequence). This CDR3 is CASSLVGLGTTANYGYTF. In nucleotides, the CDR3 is TGTGCCAGCAGCTTAGTCGGTTTAGGGACAACAGCTAACTATGGCTACACCTTC.